This T cell receptor (beta chain) was observed in a study of control samples from healthy donors and cancer patients. Data came from immunoSEQ multiplex PCR; TCRdb stores just in-frame clones and leaves some out. The data show some 51,000 clones, roughly 88% seen once. V shed 3 bases and J shed 6 bases, with 6 bases lying between them. The CDR3 loop spans 11 amino acids. CDR1 MDHEN and CDR2 SYDVKM come from the germline V gene. The rearrangement uses TRBV28 and TRBJ2-7; unclear D gene. This TCR was recovered from a man between 50 and 59 years old in good health. The sequenced sample consisted of blood. The chain's CDR3 is CASSFSREQYF. Here the CDR3 DNA reads TGTGCCAGCAGTTTCTCACGCGAGCAGTACTTC.